Presented here are 8 T cell receptor beta chains from one specimen sequenced in a study of T-cell reconstitution after alpha-beta-depleted transplantation in children. Unique molecular identifiers were incorporated into the prepared TCRbeta library. MiXCR, run by TCRdb on the PCR reads, gives a single entry per CDR3 protein. The repertoire includes hundreds of thousands of distinct CDR3 sequences, roughly 15% of them detected once, and roughly 4.8% sits in the top ten. The material was PBMCs, mostly from graft donor cells, obtained 360 days after TCRalphabeta/CD19-depleted stem cell transplant. Receptors were obtained from a male patient between 10 and 17 years old who had a stem cell transplant for acute lymphoblastic leukemia, so the T cells may come from the graft donor.

In its sample, this clonotype was seen a few times. This chain connects TRBV29-1 to TRBJ2-7, with TRBD2 as a possible D gene (5 bases). V lost 6 bases to trimming and J lost 0 bases, with 9 bases between them. Germline V gene data show CDR1 as SQVTM and CDR2 as ANQGSEA. The CDR3 runs 12 residues. CDR3 sequence (DNA): TGCAGCGTGATAACTAGCTCCTACGAGCAGTACTTC. Protein sequence: CSVITSSYEQYF.

The chain links TRBV18 to TRBJ1-4; D call uncertain. Germline lookup yields CDR1 KGHSH and CDR2 LQKENI. Trimming removed 0 bases from V and 5 bases from J, with 13 bases in between. CDR3 length: 16 residues. The CDR3 DNA follows: TGTGCCAGCTCACCACCGCGGTTAGAAACCAATGAAAAACTGTTTTTT. It codes for CASSPPRLETNEKLFF. Based on the CDR3 plus reference TRBV18 and TRBJ1-4, the full variable domain is NAGVMQNPRHLVRRRGQEARLRCSPMKGHSHVYWYRQLPEEGLKFMVYLQKENIIDESGMPKERFSAEFPKEGPSILRIQQVVRGDSAAYFCASSPPRLETNEKLFFGSGTQLSVL.

The V gene is TRBV20-1, the J gene TRBJ2-2; either TRBD1 or TRBD2 may supply D (5 bases each). Trimming removed 0 bases at V and 0 bases at J, with 14 bases between. This CDR3 has 17 amino acids. Germline loops: CDR1 DFQATT, CDR2 SNEGSKA (reference sequence). CDR3 in amino acids: CSARDSQGPTNTGELFF. CDR3 sequence (DNA): TGCAGTGCTAGAGATAGTCAGGGACCGACGAACACCGGGGAGCTGTTTTTT.

DNA for the CDR3: TGTGCCAGCAGCTCCCTAGCGGGGGCTAGCACAGATACGCAGTATTTT. Its protein product is CASSSLAGASTDTQYF. The chain combines TRBV7-3 with TRBJ2-3; 10 nucleotides line up with TRBD2. In germline, CDR1 is SGHTA, CDR2 FQGTGA. Trimming took 4 bases from V and 0 from J; bases not matched to a gene: 4. The CDR3 covers 16 residues.

The chain uses TRBV3-1 and TRBJ1-2; D possibly corresponds to TRBD1 (5 bases). Trimming stripped 0 bases from V and 4 bases from J, with 18 bases between. The CDR3 is 17 amino acids. CDR1 and CDR2 from the germline V gene are LGHDT and YNNKEL (reference sequence). CDR3 sequence: CASSQEGLLKVTYGYTF. The CDR3 bases are TGTGCCAGCAGCCAAGAGGGACTCCTTAAGGTTACCTATGGCTACACCTTC.

This clonotype was picked up a small number of times. The chain carries TRBV30 and TRBJ2-3; TRBD2 aligns across 10 bases. This CDR3 has 14 residues. The junction had 5 bases not matched to a gene; V was cut back by 2 bases and J by 6 bases. The germline V gene has CDR1 GTSNPN and CDR2 SVGIG (reference sequence). The CDR3 loop is CAWSLAGVVDTQYF. Here the CDR3 DNA reads TGTGCCTGGAGTCTAGCGGGAGTGGTGGATACGCAGTATTTT. The full variable domain, rest sourced from reference TRBV30 and TRBJ2-3, is SQTIHQWPATLVQPVGSPLSLECTVEGTSNPNLYWYRQAAGRGLQLLFYSVGIGQISSEVPQNLSASRPQDRQFILSSKKLLLSDSGFYLCAWSLAGVVDTQYFGPGTRLTVL.

This clonotype showed up many times. The chain carries TRBV4-2 and TRBJ2-7; D remains ambiguous. The CDR3 runs to 12 residues. Trimming took off 1 base at V and 3 bases at J, with 4 bases between the two ends. Germline V gene sequence: CDR1 LGHNA, CDR2 YNFKEQ. The CDR3 DNA reads TGTGCCAGCAGCCAAGGGAGCTACGAGCAGTACTTC. The encoded protein is CASSQGSYEQYF.

This sequence joins TRBV7-8 and TRBJ2-2; 10 nucleotides agree with TRBD1. This CDR3 comprises 15 residues. V lost 3 bases and J lost 6; bases outside the gene matches: 4. Germline V CDR1 and CDR2: SGHVS, FQNEAQ. The CDR3 loop is CASSFGQGDSGELFF. The DNA for the CDR3 is TGTGCCAGCAGCTTCGGACAGGGGGATTCCGGGGAGCTGTTTTTT. Together with reference TRBV7-8 and TRBJ2-2, the CDR3 gives the full variable domain: GAGVSQSPRYKVAKRGQDVALRCDPISGHVSLFWYQQALGQGPEFLTYFQNEAQLDKSGLPSDRFFAERPEGSVSTLKIQRTQQEDSAVYLCASSFGQGDSGELFFGEGSRLTVL.